This T cell receptor beta chain was sequenced for a study of blood T cell repertoires in COVID-19. In the study overall: T cells, B-cell-depleted T cells, or PBMCs provided the cDNA or gDNA that served as material.

Trimming cost V 4 bases and J 7 bases; bases outside gene matches: 9. The CDR3 extends over 14 amino acids. The germline gives CDR1 SQVTM, CDR2 ANQGSEA. The sample holds one count of this clone. Profiled with immunoSEQ multiplex PCR; TCRdb holds only in-frame clones, not every one. The sample includes 200,000 to 250,000 clones, 80% to 90% of them seen just once. This TCR derives from a man older than 75 with acute or convalescent COVID-19. Sequences were obtained from peripheral blood. This chain links TRBV29-1 with TRBJ2-1, with 8 bases identical to TRBD2. CDR3 in amino acids: CSVVGLAGQNEQFF. In DNA form, the CDR3 reads TGCAGCGTTGTGGGGCTAGCGGGTCAGAATGAGCAGTTCTTC.